This T cell receptor (beta chain) was found in a study of long-term antiretroviral therapy in people with HIV. General study points: Dating from 2004 to 2017, the blood was possibly obtained under older ART regimens. HIV repertoires spanned tighter CDR3 length ranges than controls did.

Each donor provided at least one pre-ART PBMC sample and at least two post-ART PBMC samples. Specimens carried 1-10 million cryopreserved PBMC before DNA extraction. Worth noting for this clone: Antigen unknown.

The CDR3 is made up of 14 amino acids. Trimming took off 5 bases at V and 3 bases at J, with 10 bases between the two ends. CDR1 and CDR2 (germline): SEHNR, FQNEAQ (reference sequence). Sequencing used immunoSEQ v3.0 at survey level. Clones were read by immunoSEQ multiplex PCR, and TCRdb kept only the in-frame ones, dropping some. The sample carries some 20,000 clones, approximately 84% recorded once. The chain is built from TRBV7-9 and TRBJ2-2, with a tentative D call TRBD1 (6 bases). The specimen was unsorted PBMCs, collected 0.9 years after starting antiretroviral therapy. The TCR sequence derives from a man aged 18 to 30 with HIV. The CDR3 sequence is CASSTDRDTGELFF. The CDR3 nucleotides are TGTGCCAGCAGCACGGACAGAGACACCGGGGAGCTGTTTTTT. Drawing the rest from reference TRBV7-9 and TRBJ2-2, the complete variable domain is DTGVSQNPRHKITKRGQNVTFRCDPISEHNRLYWYRQTLGQGPEFLTYFQNEAQLEKSRLLSDRFSAERPKGSFSTLEIQRTEQGDSAMYLCASSTDRDTGELFFGEGSRLTVL.